This section outlines one TCR beta chain sequence together with its context. The data belong to a study of T cell responses to AZD1222 COVID-19 vaccine. Clones were read by immunoSEQ multiplex PCR, and TCRdb kept only the in-frame ones, dropping some. Among 150,000 to 200,000 clones, approximately 92% were seen once, and the ten largest hold about 3%. Germline CDR1 reads SGHNT; CDR2 reads YYREEE (reference sequence). V was trimmed by 4 bases and J by 0 bases, leaving 11 bases between them. This CDR3 is built from 14 residues. The sequences come from peripheral blood, collected on day 0 of AZD1222 vaccination. This TCR came from an adult in good health. The chain joins TRBV5-4 to TRBJ2-7, with D hard to call. In nucleotides, the CDR3 is TGTGCCAGCAGCCCAGAGACTTCCTCCTACGAGCAGTACTTC. Translation gives CASSPETSSYEQYF.